The rows below give T cell receptor beta chains drawn from one sample of a study of cytomegalovirus exposure and HLA in healthy donors. Libraries were prepared by immunoSEQ multiplex PCR; TCRdb keeps only in-frame clonotypes and omits some of them. The profile shows 90,000 or so clones, almost 80% of them singletons. The sample consisted of PBMCs. These receptor sequences come from a female donor in good health and CMV-seronegative. The CDR3 runs from the conserved cysteine through the conserved F or W. The order of the fields is V gene, clone size, J gene, D gene, CDR3 DNA, CDR3 protein. The D gene is left open where the match is weak. For some rows the clone size is stated as once, few or many, or as a class when expanded; others skip it.

v_gene: TRBV6-6
abundance: once
j_gene: TRBJ1-5
d_gene: .
CDR3nt: TGTGCCAGCAGCCTCCCCGGTTCTGATCAGCCCCAGCATTTT
CDR3aa: CASSLPGSDQPQHF

v_gene: TRBV6-5
abundance: few
j_gene: TRBJ1-6
d_gene: .
CDR3nt: TGTGCCAGCAGACAATATAATTCACCCCTCCACTTT
CDR3aa: CASRQYNSPLHF

v_gene: TRBV7-9
abundance: .
j_gene: TRBJ1-2
d_gene: .
CDR3nt: TGTGCCAGCAGCCCCCGAGGCCTGACTAGGGATGGCTACACCTTC
CDR3aa: CASSPRGLTRDGYTF

v_gene: TRBV5-4
abundance: .
j_gene: TRBJ2-7
d_gene: .
CDR3nt: TGTGCCAGCAGCTTGGCGGGGTCCTACGAGCAGTACTTC
CDR3aa: CASSLAGSYEQYF

v_gene: TRBV6-5
abundance: .
j_gene: TRBJ1-5
d_gene: TRBD1
CDR3nt: TGTGCCAGCAGTTACGGACAGGGCCCCCATCAGCCCCAGCATTTT
CDR3aa: CASSYGQGPHQPQHF

v_gene: TRBV18
abundance: .
j_gene: TRBJ1-4
d_gene: .
CDR3nt: TGTGCCAGCTCACCACTAGAACGTAATGAAAAACTGTTTTTT
CDR3aa: CASSPLERNEKLFF

v_gene: TRBV30
abundance: .
j_gene: TRBJ2-5
d_gene: TRBD2
CDR3nt: TGTGCCTGGAGGAGGAGCGGGGGACGCCAAGAGACCCAGTACTTC
CDR3aa: CAWRRSGGRQETQYF

v_gene: TRBV7-2
abundance: .
j_gene: TRBJ2-3
d_gene: .
CDR3nt: TGTGCCAGCAGCCCCCCTGGCGACTTCACGCAGTATTTT
CDR3aa: CASSPPGDFTQYF

v_gene: TRBV28
abundance: few
j_gene: TRBJ1-5
d_gene: .
CDR3nt: TGTGCCAGCAGTTTATGGCAGGGAGGGGCATACAATCAGCCCCAGCATTTT
CDR3aa: CASSLWQGGAYNQPQHF

v_gene: TRBV29-1
abundance: .
j_gene: TRBJ2-7
d_gene: TRBD2
CDR3nt: TGCAGCGTTGGGGGGGGAGGGAATCTCCACGAGCAGTACTTC
CDR3aa: CSVGGGGNLHEQYF

v_gene: TRBV27
abundance: .
j_gene: TRBJ2-3
d_gene: .
CDR3nt: TGTGCCAGCAGTTTAGGGCGGGCCTTCACAGATACGCAGTATTTT
CDR3aa: CASSLGRAFTDTQYF

v_gene: TRBV13
abundance: .
j_gene: TRBJ2-1
d_gene: TRBD2
CDR3nt: TGTGCCAGCAGCTTAGTGGCGGGAGGGCCTTACAATGAGCAGTTCTTC
CDR3aa: CASSLVAGGPYNEQFF

v_gene: TRBV5-1
abundance: once
j_gene: TRBJ2-7
d_gene: .
CDR3nt: TGCGCCAGCACGGACAGAAACTACGAGCAGTACTTC
CDR3aa: CASTDRNYEQYF

v_gene: TRBV4-3
abundance: .
j_gene: TRBJ2-5
d_gene: .
CDR3nt: TGCGCCAGCAGCCAAGATCTACAGAGCTTTGAAGAGACCCAGTACTTC
CDR3aa: CASSQDLQSFEETQYF

v_gene: TRBV7-2
abundance: .
j_gene: TRBJ2-7
d_gene: .
CDR3nt: TGTGCCAGCAGCTTGCAGCGGAACTACGAGCAGTACTTC
CDR3aa: CASSLQRNYEQYF

v_gene: TRBV5-6
abundance: .
j_gene: TRBJ1-2
d_gene: TRBD1
CDR3nt: TGTGCCAGCAGCTTGGGACAGGGGGGCTATGGCTACACCTTC
CDR3aa: CASSLGQGGYGYTF

v_gene: TRBV6-5
abundance: .
j_gene: TRBJ2-7
d_gene: TRBD1
CDR3nt: TGTGCCAGCAAGGGGACAGGTTCCTACGAGCAGTACTTC
CDR3aa: CASKGTGSYEQYF

v_gene: TRBV30
abundance: .
j_gene: TRBJ2-1
d_gene: .
CDR3nt: TGTGCCTGGAATGGGCAGCACAATGAGCAGTTCTTC
CDR3aa: CAWNGQHNEQFF

v_gene: TRBV11-2
abundance: .
j_gene: TRBJ2-2
d_gene: .
CDR3nt: TGTGCCAGCAGCTTAGGCCAGACCGGGGAGCTGTTTTTT
CDR3aa: CASSLGQTGELFF

v_gene: TRBV19
abundance: few
j_gene: TRBJ2-7
d_gene: .
CDR3nt: TGTGCCAGTAAACAGGGAGGGAACGAGCAGTACTTC
CDR3aa: CASKQGGNEQYF

v_gene: TRBV5-4
abundance: .
j_gene: TRBJ2-2
d_gene: .
CDR3nt: TGTGCCAGCAGCCCAGGGGTTTCCACCGGGGAGCTGTTTTTT
CDR3aa: CASSPGVSTGELFF

v_gene: TRBV29-1
abundance: .
j_gene: TRBJ2-1
d_gene: TRBD1
CDR3nt: TGCAGCGAGCGTAGGGGGCCGGATGAGCAGTTCTTC
CDR3aa: CSERRGPDEQFF

v_gene: TRBV15
abundance: .
j_gene: TRBJ1-1
d_gene: TRBD1
CDR3nt: TGTGCCACCGACACCGGGACAGACAAGAACACTGAAGCTTTCTTT
CDR3aa: CATDTGTDKNTEAFF

v_gene: TRBV4-3
abundance: .
j_gene: TRBJ2-1
d_gene: .
CDR3nt: TGCGCCAGCAGCCAAGAAAACGAAGCATCGAATGAGCAGTTCTTC
CDR3aa: CASSQENEASNEQFF

v_gene: TRBV7-9
abundance: .
j_gene: TRBJ2-5
d_gene: .
CDR3nt: TGTGCCAGCAGCCCTACAGGATTCCAAGAGACCCAGTACTTC
CDR3aa: CASSPTGFQETQYF

v_gene: TRBV6-5
abundance: .
j_gene: TRBJ1-5
d_gene: .
CDR3nt: TGTGCCAGCAGTTATAATAACAATCAGCCCCAGCATTTT
CDR3aa: CASSYNNNQPQHF